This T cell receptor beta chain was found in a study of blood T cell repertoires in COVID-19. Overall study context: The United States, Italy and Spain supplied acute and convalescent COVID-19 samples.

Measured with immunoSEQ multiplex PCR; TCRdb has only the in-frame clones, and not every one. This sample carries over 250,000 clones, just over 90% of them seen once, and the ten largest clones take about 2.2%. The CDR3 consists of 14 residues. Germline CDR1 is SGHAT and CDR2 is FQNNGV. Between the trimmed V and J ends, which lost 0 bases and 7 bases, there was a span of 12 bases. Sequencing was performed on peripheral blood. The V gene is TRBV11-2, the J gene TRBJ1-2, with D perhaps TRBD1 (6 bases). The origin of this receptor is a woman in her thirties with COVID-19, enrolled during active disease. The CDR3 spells CASSLDRVGGGYTF. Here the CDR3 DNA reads TGTGCCAGCAGCTTAGATCGTGTAGGGGGTGGCTACACCTTC.